The 18 T cell receptor beta chains reported below all come from one sample, sequenced in a study of beta chain features in type 1 diabetes. Expressed TCRB transcripts got sequenced, as all isolated RNA was reverse transcribed. Profiling relied on immunoSEQ multiplex PCR, and the TCRdb table lists in-frame clones only, not all of them. The data contain roughly 400,000 clones, around 15% of them singletons. The sequenced sample consisted of naive CD4+ T cells from blood. These receptors were obtained from a woman younger than 30 in good health.

This clone was counted only a few times. This chain uses TRBV27 with TRBJ2-7, with D unresolved. The length of the CDR3 is 12 residues. The germline V gene has CDR1 MNHEY and CDR2 SMNVEV (reference sequence). V lost 5 bases, J lost 0 bases, and 5 bases lay in between. CDR3 region: CASSPSSYEQYF. For the CDR3, the DNA is TGTGCCAGCAGTCCGAGCTCCTACGAGCAGTACTTC.

The CDR3 DNA follows: TGCAGCGTGAGTGGACAGGCACAGAACACTGAAGCTTTCTTT. Translating gives CSVSGQAQNTEAFF. The genes are TRBV29-1 and TRBJ1-1; TRBD1 matches at 7 bases. J lost 1 base, V lost 6 bases, and 8 bases had no gene match. CDR3 size: 14 residues. Germline values: CDR1 SQVTM, CDR2 ANQGSEA.

This clone was found a few times. The rearrangement links TRBV6-5 to TRBJ2-7; TRBD2 aligns across 12 bases. The length of the CDR3 is 15 residues. The J segment lost 7 bases and the V segment lost 5 bases, leaving 9 bases of the junction unmatched. Germline V CDR1 and CDR2: MNHEY, SVGAGI. CDR3 protein: CASSPTSGRSKEQYF. In DNA, the CDR3 is TGTGCCAGCAGTCCCACTAGCGGGAGGTCTAAGGAGCAGTACTTC.

In this sample, this clone turned up a few times. This chain connects TRBV5-1 to TRBJ1-1; D is undetermined. Trimming stripped 7 bases from V and 4 bases from J, with 11 bases between. The germline gives CDR1 SGHRS, CDR2 YFSETQ. This CDR3 has 12 residues. For the CDR3, the DNA is TGCGCCAGCCGACTTCCTGGCACTGAAGCTTTCTTT. It encodes CASRLPGTEAFF. Variable domain in full (rest from reference TRBV5-1 and TRBJ1-1): KAGVTQTPRYLIKTRGQQVTLSCSPISGHRSVSWYQQTPGQGLQFLFEYFSETQRNKGNFPGRFSGRQFSNSRSEMNVSTLELGDSALYLCASRLPGTEAFFGQGTRLTVV.

The sample holds a few counts of this clone. The chain joins TRBV7-9 to TRBJ2-5; a possible D gene is TRBD1 (5 bases). V shed 2 bases and J shed 5 bases, with 12 bases lying between them. Germline V gene data show CDR1 as SEHNR and CDR2 as FQNEAQ (reference sequence). This CDR3 spans 14 amino acids. The CDR3 sequence is CASSLQGLRETQYF. DNA for the CDR3: TGTGCCAGCAGCTTACAGGGCCTCCGGGAGACCCAGTACTTC.

The chain recombines TRBV5-4 with TRBJ2-1; D is perhaps TRBD1 (5 bases). CDR1 is SGHNT, CDR2 YYREEE, per germline (reference sequence). Trimming pared 0 bases from V and 5 bases from J, leaving 9 bases between. This CDR3 has 14 amino acids. The CDR3 DNA follows: TGTGCCAGCAGCTTGGGACAGCTAAACAATGAGCAGTTCTTC. Its protein is CASSLGQLNNEQFF.

This clone appeared a few times. The chain has TRBV29-1 and TRBJ1-2; D possibly corresponds to TRBD1 (6 bases). In germline, CDR1 is SQVTM, CDR2 ANQGSEA. Trimming removed 1 base from V and 0 bases from J, with 15 bases in between. The CDR3 spans 16 residues. The CDR3 spells CSVEGLLGHTNYGYTF. The DNA for the CDR3 is TGCAGCGTTGAAGGACTATTGGGACATACTAACTATGGCTACACCTTC.

This clone has a handful of counts. The rearrangement links TRBV29-1 to TRBJ2-7; TRBD1 agrees at 7 bases. Trimming cost V 4 bases and J 5 bases; bases outside gene matches: 8. In germline, CDR1 is SQVTM, CDR2 ANQGSEA. The CDR3 contains 13 residues. CDR3 protein: CSVVAYRGNEQYF. Here the CDR3 DNA reads TGCAGCGTTGTCGCCTACAGGGGCAACGAGCAGTACTTC.

In its sample, this clone was seen a few times. This chain links TRBV18 with TRBJ2-5; tentative D call: TRBD2 (7 bases). This CDR3 has 15 residues. Germline V CDR1 and CDR2: KGHSH, LQKENI. V was cut by 3 bases and J by 2 bases, with 13 bases left in between. The CDR3 DNA sequence: TGTGCCAGCTCACCGGGGGGGCCTCCACAAGAGACCCAGTACTTC. As protein: CASSPGGPPQETQYF. The complete variable domain, with remaining parts taken from reference TRBV18 and TRBJ2-5, reads NAGVMQNPRHLVRRRGQEARLRCSPMKGHSHVYWYRQLPEEGLKFMVYLQKENIIDESGMPKERFSAEFPKEGPSILRIQQVVRGDSAAYFCASSPGGPPQETQYFGPGTRLLVL.

The J gene is TRBJ2-1, the V gene TRBV10-3; D is unclear. The ends were cut back, 4 bases at V and 6 bases at J, with 16 bases in the middle. The length of the CDR3 is 15 residues. Germline CDR1 is ENHRY and CDR2 is SYGVKD. The CDR3 protein is CAISGITGSANEQFF. The CDR3 bases are TGTGCCATCAGTGGCATAACGGGTTCCGCCAATGAGCAGTTCTTC.

This clone was observed a handful of times. The genes are TRBV16 and TRBJ1-5, with a tentative D call TRBD1 (5 bases). Trimming shortened V by 0 bases and J by 10 bases, and 16 bases separated the two germline ends. The germline V gene encodes CDR1 KGHSY and CDR2 FQNENV. This CDR3 region has 15 residues. CDR3 amino acids: CASSQSGQGGAPQHF. CDR3 bases: TGTGCCAGCAGCCAATCCGGGCAGGGTGGTGCTCCCCAGCATTTT.

Only a few counts were recorded for this clone. The chain recombines TRBV28 with TRBJ2-1; 8 nucleotides match TRBD2. Germline lookup yields CDR1 MDHEN and CDR2 SYDVKM. This CDR3 is built from 14 residues. V shed 8 bases, J shed 2 bases, and the junction held 5 bases outside the gene matches. For the CDR3, the DNA is TGTGCCAGCGGTATAGCGGGAACCTACAATGAGCAGTTCTTC. It is translated as CASGIAGTYNEQFF.

The chain employs TRBV5-6 and TRBJ1-3; D might be TRBD1 (5 bases). V was clipped by 0 bases and J by 1 base, with 11 bases between them. Germline CDR1 reads SGHDT; CDR2 reads YYEEEE. This CDR3 has 16 amino acids. The CDR3 reads CASSLVAGTSGNTIYF. In nucleotides, the CDR3 is TGTGCCAGCAGCTTGGTAGCAGGGACTTCTGGAAACACCATATATTTT.

This clone was observed a handful of times. The genes are TRBV7-2 and TRBJ1-1; no definite D call. The V and J ends lost 4 bases and 0 bases respectively, with 9 bases between them. The length of the CDR3 is 14 residues. Germline CDR1 is SGHTA and CDR2 is FQGNSA. This CDR3 is CASSYGSMNTEAFF. In nucleotides, the CDR3 is TGTGCCAGCAGCTACGGGTCCATGAACACTGAAGCTTTCTTT.

This clone was found a few times. The chain combines TRBV30 with TRBJ2-3, with 8 nucleotides matching TRBD2. CDR1 GTSNPN and CDR2 SVGIG come from the germline V gene (reference sequence). With 4 bases clipped from V and 5 bases from J, the junction kept 2 bases outside the gene matches. This CDR3 spans 12 amino acids. This CDR3 reads CAWNGGGDTQYF. CDR3 DNA: TGTGCCTGGAACGGGGGGGGAGATACGCAGTATTTT. The full variable domain, completed using reference TRBV30 and TRBJ2-3, is SQTIHQWPATLVQPVGSPLSLECTVEGTSNPNLYWYRQAAGRGLQLLFYSVGIGQISSEVPQNLSASRPQDRQFILSSKKLLLSDSGFYLCAWNGGGDTQYFGPGTRLTVL.

The chain carries TRBV4-2 and TRBJ2-7, with 9 positions matching TRBD2. V gave up 4 bases and J gave up 4 bases; unmatched junction bases: 14. This CDR3 contains 17 residues. CDR1 and CDR2 (germline): LGHNA, YNFKEQ. This CDR3 reads CASSPVKAGTSSYEQYF. The CDR3 nucleotides are TGTGCCAGCAGCCCCGTAAAGGCCGGGACTAGCTCTTACGAGCAGTACTTC.

The chain is built from TRBV25-1 and TRBJ2-2; 7 positions agree with TRBD1. Germline loops: CDR1 MGHDK, CDR2 SYGVNS. V dropped 11 bases and J dropped 7; count of bases not matched to a gene: 10. The CDR3 contains 13 residues. The DNA of the CDR3 is TGTGCCTCCTCCGACAGGGCAAACGGGGAGCTGTTTTTT. This sequence encodes CASSDRANGELFF.

About this clone itself: The same CDR3 also results from other DNA sequences found in this sample. The rearrangement links TRBV18 to TRBJ1-1, with D unresolved. V was shortened by 3 bases and J by 0 bases, with 5 bases between the two germline ends. The CDR3 is 13 amino acids. The germline CDR1 and CDR2 sequences are KGHSH and LQKENI. CDR3 loop: CASSPTLNTEAFF. The DNA for the CDR3 is TGTGCCAGCTCACCCACTTTGAACACTGAAGCTTTCTTT.